These 20 T cell receptor beta chains originate from one sample sequenced in a study of radiation and T cells in renal cell carcinoma. Time point in this sample: blood 4 weeks post-SBRT, at nephrectomy. The treatment denotes: 15 Gy SBRT to primary tumor, nephrectomy 4 weeks later. Data came from immunoSEQ multiplex PCR; TCRdb stores just in-frame clones and leaves some out. The table includes approximately 29,000 clones, around 85% detected once. The input for sequencing was blood, taken from a patient whose treatment included radiotherapy and nephrectomy. These receptors were taken from a man aged 55 to 70 with renal cell carcinoma.

The chain is built from TRBV30 and TRBJ2-1, with D perhaps matching TRBD1 (6 bases). Germline CDR1 is GTSNPN and CDR2 is SVGIG (reference sequence). The V end lost 6 bases, the J end lost 4 bases, and 13 bases lay between the germline ends. CDR3 length: 13 amino acids. The CDR3 sequence: CACSRGFYNEQFF. The CDR3, as DNA: TGTGCCTGCTCCAGGGGCTTTTACAATGAGCAGTTCTTC.

The table lists this clone with a count of one. This chain links TRBV12-5 with TRBJ1-5; no clear D. Deletions cut 1 base from V and 9 bases from J, with 7 bases between. The CDR3 loop spans 12 amino acids. Germline CDR1 is LGHNT and CDR2 is FRNRAP. In DNA, the CDR3 is TGTGCTAGTGGTTTGGGGCCTTCGCCCCAGCATTTT. Protein: CASGLGPSPQHF.

The gene calls are TRBV5-1 and TRBJ1-4, with D perhaps matching TRBD1 (6 bases). This CDR3 spans 14 amino acids. Germline V gives CDR1 SGHRS, CDR2 YFSETQ. Trimming shortened V by 4 bases and J by 1 base, and 8 bases separated the two germline ends. The CDR3 here is CASSPRGTNEKLFF. The DNA for the CDR3 is TGCGCCAGCAGCCCCAGGGGAACTAATGAAAAACTGTTTTTT.

The chain links TRBV7-9 to TRBJ2-3, with D tentatively TRBD1 or TRBD2 (6 bases each). Germline loops: CDR1 SEHNR, CDR2 FQNEAQ (reference sequence). There are 16 residues in the CDR3. Trimming took off 5 bases at V and 0 bases at J, with 15 bases between the two ends. CDR3 nucleotides: TGTGCCAGCAGCCACGCCGTAGGGGGGAGCACAGATACGCAGTATTTT. Translation: CASSHAVGGSTDTQYF.

The gene calls are TRBV6-1 and TRBJ2-5; TRBD1 matches at 10 bases. With V trimmed by 6 bases and J by 8 bases, 3 bases remained unmatched. Germline V CDR1 and CDR2: MNHNS, SASEGT. This CDR3 region has 12 residues. The CDR3 reads CASRGTGATQYF. CDR3 bases: TGTGCCAGCAGGGGGACAGGGGCAACCCAGTACTTC.

This clone was seen a handful of times. This chain links TRBV14 with TRBJ2-4, with D perhaps TRBD2 (6 bases). The V end lost 5 bases, the J end lost 7 bases, and 15 bases lay between the germline ends. Looked up from germline, CDR1 is SGHDN and CDR2 is FVKESK. The CDR3 contains 14 residues. CDR3 DNA: TGTGCCAGCAGCTGGGTCGGAGGGAACAACATTCAGTACTTC. Translated, it gives CASSWVGGNNIQYF.

CDR3 in amino acids: CASSWAGNEQYF. DNA for the CDR3: TGTGCCAGCAGTTGGGCAGGGAACGAGCAGTACTTC. This rearrangement joins TRBV25-1 to TRBJ2-5; weak D call: TRBD1 (5 bases). Gene TRBJ2-7 matches the end of the DNA better, so the J call may be wrong. Germline CDR1 and CDR2: MGHDK and SYGVNS. The CDR3 runs to 12 residues.

V is TRBV11-2 and J is TRBJ2-7, with 8 bases that match TRBD2. The CDR3 has 13 residues. With V trimmed by 8 bases and J by 7 bases, 10 bases remained unmatched. Germline values: CDR1 SGHAT, CDR2 FQNNGV. Here the CDR3 DNA reads TGTGCCAGCTCCGGGAGGGCCGGTGCGGAGCAGTACTTC. Translating gives CASSGRAGAEQYF.

Only one count was recorded for this clone. The chain uses TRBV11-2 and TRBJ2-4, with D perhaps matching TRBD1 (6 bases). Germline CDR1 and CDR2: SGHAT and FQNNGV. The CDR3 is 16 residues long. V lost 7 bases, J lost 0 bases, and 16 bases lay in between. The CDR3 is CASTLTTGGAKNIQYF. CDR3 DNA: TGTGCCAGCACCCTCACGACAGGAGGAGCCAAAAACATTCAGTACTTC.

This chain joins TRBV7-3 and TRBJ1-1; 7 positions agree with TRBD1. Trimming at V came to 4 bases and at J to 10 bases, leaving 9 bases not matched to a gene. This CDR3 region has 13 residues. Per the germline V gene, CDR1 is SGHTA and CDR2 is FQGTGA. The CDR3: CASSWDRETSAFF. CDR3 in DNA: TGTGCCAGCAGCTGGGACAGAGAAACGTCAGCTTTCTTT.

The sample holds one count of this clone. V usage is TRBV6-5 and J usage is TRBJ2-7, with D perhaps assigned TRBD1 or TRBD2 (6 bases each). Germline values: CDR1 MNHEY, CDR2 SVGAGI. The CDR3 runs to 16 residues. V was clipped by 1 base and J by 3 bases, with 16 bases between them. The CDR3 loop reads CASSYFGGPANYEQYF. The CDR3 DNA reads as TGTGCCAGCAGTTACTTCGGGGGCCCGGCTAACTACGAGCAGTACTTC.

The chain is built from TRBV30 and TRBJ1-2; 7 bases map to TRBD1. The CDR3 is made up of 15 amino acids. With 2 bases clipped from V and 5 bases from J, the junction kept 11 bases outside the gene matches. Germline V lookup: CDR1 GTSNPN, CDR2 SVGIG (reference sequence). CDR3 amino acids: CAWSIQGTAMYGYTF. CDR3 nucleotides: TGTGCCTGGAGTATCCAAGGGACAGCGATGTATGGCTACACCTTC.

The chain employs TRBV7-8 and TRBJ1-5; the D gene is possibly TRBD1 (6 bases). The germline gives CDR1 SGHVS, CDR2 FQNEAQ. This CDR3 comprises 15 residues. V lost 1 base to trimming and J lost 4 bases, with 11 bases between them. CDR3 protein: CASSLGGRGNQPQHF. DNA for the CDR3: TGTGCCAGCAGCTTAGGGGGGCGAGGGAATCAGCCCCAGCATTTT.

This clone was recorded a few times. The V and J genes are TRBV5-6 and TRBJ1-1; D unclear. The V and J ends lost 7 bases and 5 bases respectively, with 9 bases between them. The germline V gene has CDR1 SGHDT and CDR2 YYEEEE. The CDR3 runs to 11 residues. The DNA of the CDR3 is TGTGCCAGCTCGGTGGGGACTGAAGCTTTCTTT. Protein sequence: CASSVGTEAFF.

J is TRBJ1-5 and V is TRBV21-1; no DNA check was done on the table's D call, TRBD1. TRBV21-1 is given as a pseudogene. The CDR3 length is 15 residues. The CDR3 bases are TGTGCCCGCCTTTCCGGACAGGGGACTTATCAGCCCCAGCATTTT. Translating gives CARLSGQGTYQPQHF.

The chain carries TRBV27 and TRBJ2-4, with D uncertain. This CDR3 region has 15 residues. Germline V gene lookup returns CDR1 MNHEY and CDR2 SMNVEV (reference sequence). V dropped 5 bases and J dropped 0 bases, with 11 bases sitting between them. The CDR3, as DNA: TGTGCCAGCAGTAGACGACCTCTAGCCAAAAACATTCAGTACTTC. Translated: CASSRRPLAKNIQYF.

This clone is judged medium-sized. This chain links TRBV19 with TRBJ1-2, with D possibly matching TRBD1 (6 bases). This CDR3 comprises 13 residues. V was clipped by 0 bases and J by 4 bases, with 6 bases between them. Germline V gene data show CDR1 as LNHDA and CDR2 as SQIVND (reference sequence). CDR3 coding DNA: TGTGCCAGTAGTATAGAAGGGGGCTATGGCTACACCTTC. This codes for CASSIEGGYGYTF.

The chain has TRBV7-2 and TRBJ2-1, with TRBD2 matching over 8 bases. The V and J ends lost 0 bases and 2 bases, in that order; junction bases with no gene match: 6. Germline CDR1 SGHTA, CDR2 FQGNSA. The CDR3 loop spans 17 amino acids. This chain's CDR3 is CASSLALLAETYNEQFF. In DNA, the CDR3 is TGTGCCAGCAGCTTAGCTTTACTAGCGGAGACCTACAATGAGCAGTTCTTC.

V gene TRBV5-5 combines with J gene TRBJ2-1; 9 bases fit TRBD1. J was trimmed by 7 bases and V by 4 bases; bases with no gene match: 6. The germline CDR1 and CDR2 sequences are SGHKS and YYEKEE (reference sequence). The CDR3 has 14 amino acids. CDR3 in amino acids: CASSRAGTGNEQFF. The CDR3, as DNA: TGTGCCAGCAGCCGCGCTGGGACAGGGAATGAGCAGTTCTTC.

Judged by abundance, this clone is medium-sized. The V and J genes are TRBV5-1 and TRBJ1-1; possibly TRBD1 for D (5 bases). V was cut by 3 bases and J by 2 bases, with 11 bases left in between. The CDR3 has 14 amino acids. Germline V gene lookup returns CDR1 SGHRS and CDR2 YFSETQ. CDR3 nucleotide sequence: TGCGCCAGCAGCTCGAGGACAACAAACACTGAAGCTTTCTTT. Its protein is CASSSRTTNTEAFF.